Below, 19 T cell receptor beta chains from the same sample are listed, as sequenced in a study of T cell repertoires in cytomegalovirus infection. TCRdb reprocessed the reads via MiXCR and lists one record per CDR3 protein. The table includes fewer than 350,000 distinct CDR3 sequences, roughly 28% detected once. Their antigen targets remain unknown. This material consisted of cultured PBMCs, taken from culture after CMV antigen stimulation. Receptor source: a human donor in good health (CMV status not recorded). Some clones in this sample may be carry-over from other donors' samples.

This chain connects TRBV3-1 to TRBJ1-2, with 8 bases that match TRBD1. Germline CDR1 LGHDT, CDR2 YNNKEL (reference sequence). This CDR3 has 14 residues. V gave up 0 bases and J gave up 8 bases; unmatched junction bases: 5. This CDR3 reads CASSQDGQGRGYTF. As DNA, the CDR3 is TGTGCCAGCAGCCAAGATGGACAGGGAAGAGGCTACACCTTC.

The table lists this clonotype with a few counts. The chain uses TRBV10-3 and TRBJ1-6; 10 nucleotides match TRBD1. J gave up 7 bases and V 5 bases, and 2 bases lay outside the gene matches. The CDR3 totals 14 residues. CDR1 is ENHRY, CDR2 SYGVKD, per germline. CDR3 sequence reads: CAISPDRGNSPLHF. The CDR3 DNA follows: TGTGCCATCAGTCCGGACAGGGGGAATTCACCCCTCCACTTT.

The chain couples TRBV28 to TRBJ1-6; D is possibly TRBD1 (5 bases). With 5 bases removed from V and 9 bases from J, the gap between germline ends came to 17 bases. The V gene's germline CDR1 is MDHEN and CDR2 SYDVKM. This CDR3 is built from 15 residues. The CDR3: CASSQGRSRGSPLHF. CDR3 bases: TGTGCCAGCAGTCAGGGACGCTCCCGTGGTTCACCCCTCCACTTT.

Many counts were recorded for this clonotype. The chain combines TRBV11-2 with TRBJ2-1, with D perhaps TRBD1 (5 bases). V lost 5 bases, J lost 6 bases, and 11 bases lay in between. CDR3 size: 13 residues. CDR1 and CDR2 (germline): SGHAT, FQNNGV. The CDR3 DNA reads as TGTGCCAGCAGCCAGGATAGGGGCAATGAGCAGTTCTTC. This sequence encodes CASSQDRGNEQFF.

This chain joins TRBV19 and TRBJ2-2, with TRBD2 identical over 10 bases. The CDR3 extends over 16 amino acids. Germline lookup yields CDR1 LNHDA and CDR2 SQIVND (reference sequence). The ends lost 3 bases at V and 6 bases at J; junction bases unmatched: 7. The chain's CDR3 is CASSMVAGGLPGELFF. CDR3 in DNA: TGTGCCAGTAGTATGGTAGCGGGAGGTCTCCCCGGGGAGCTGTTTTTT.

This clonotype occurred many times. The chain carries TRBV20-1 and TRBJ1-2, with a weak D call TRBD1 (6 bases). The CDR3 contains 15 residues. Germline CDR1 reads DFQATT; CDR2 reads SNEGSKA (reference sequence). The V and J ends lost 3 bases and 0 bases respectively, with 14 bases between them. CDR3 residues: CSASGGRGANYGYTF. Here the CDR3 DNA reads TGCAGTGCTAGCGGCGGGAGGGGGGCTAACTATGGCTACACCTTC.

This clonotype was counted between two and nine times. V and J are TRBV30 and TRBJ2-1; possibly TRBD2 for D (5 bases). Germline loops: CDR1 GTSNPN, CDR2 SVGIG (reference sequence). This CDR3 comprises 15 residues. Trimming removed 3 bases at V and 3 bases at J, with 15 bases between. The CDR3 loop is CAWSARTSVYNEQFF. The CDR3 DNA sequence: TGTGCCTGGAGCGCCCGAACTAGTGTCTACAATGAGCAGTTCTTC.

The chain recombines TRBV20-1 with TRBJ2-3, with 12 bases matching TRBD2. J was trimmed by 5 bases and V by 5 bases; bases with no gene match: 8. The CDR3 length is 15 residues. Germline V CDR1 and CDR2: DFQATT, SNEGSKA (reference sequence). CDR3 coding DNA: TGCAGTGCTGCTACTAGCGGGAGGTTCCGAGATACGCAGTATTTT. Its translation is CSAATSGRFRDTQYF.

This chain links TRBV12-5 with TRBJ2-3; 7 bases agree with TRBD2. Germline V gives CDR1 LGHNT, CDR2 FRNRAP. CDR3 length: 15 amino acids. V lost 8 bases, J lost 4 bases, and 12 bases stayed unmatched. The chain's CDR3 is CASTPSGEGADTQYF. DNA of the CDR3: TGTGCTAGTACCCCAAGCGGGGAGGGCGCAGATACGCAGTATTTT.

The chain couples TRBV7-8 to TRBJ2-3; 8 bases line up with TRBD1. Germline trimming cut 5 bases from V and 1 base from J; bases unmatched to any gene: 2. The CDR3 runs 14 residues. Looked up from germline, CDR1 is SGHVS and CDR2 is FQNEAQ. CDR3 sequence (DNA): TGTGCCAGCAGCCCGGACAGGGGCACAGATACGCAGTATTTT. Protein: CASSPDRGTDTQYF.

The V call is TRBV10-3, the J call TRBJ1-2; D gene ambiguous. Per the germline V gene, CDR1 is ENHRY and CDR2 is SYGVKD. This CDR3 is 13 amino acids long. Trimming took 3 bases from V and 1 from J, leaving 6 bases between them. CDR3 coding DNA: TGTGCCATCAGTGAATGGGGTAACTATGGCTACACCTTC. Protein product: CAISEWGNYGYTF.

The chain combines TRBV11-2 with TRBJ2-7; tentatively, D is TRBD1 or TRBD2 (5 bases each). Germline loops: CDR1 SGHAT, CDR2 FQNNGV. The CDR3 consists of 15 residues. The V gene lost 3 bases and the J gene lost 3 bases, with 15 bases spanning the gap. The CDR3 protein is CASSFGETVNYEQYF. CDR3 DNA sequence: TGTGCCAGCAGCTTTGGGGAGACAGTTAACTACGAGCAGTACTTC.

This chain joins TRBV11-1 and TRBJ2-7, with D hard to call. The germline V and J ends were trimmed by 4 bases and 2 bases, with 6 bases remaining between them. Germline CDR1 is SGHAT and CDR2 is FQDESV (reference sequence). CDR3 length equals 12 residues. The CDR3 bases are TGTGCCAGCAGCTCCCGTGCCTACGAGCAGTACTTC. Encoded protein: CASSSRAYEQYF.

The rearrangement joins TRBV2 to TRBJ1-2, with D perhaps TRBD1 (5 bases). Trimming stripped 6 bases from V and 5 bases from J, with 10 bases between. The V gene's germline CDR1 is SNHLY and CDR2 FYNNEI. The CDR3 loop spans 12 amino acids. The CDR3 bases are TGTGCCAGCAGGGACGACAGATATGGCTACACCTTC. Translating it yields CASRDDRYGYTF. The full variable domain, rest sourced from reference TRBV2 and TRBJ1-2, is EPEVTQTPSHQVTQMGQEVILRCVPISNHLYFYWYRQILGQKVEFLVSFYNNEISEKSEIFDDQFSVERPDGSNFTLKIRSTKLEDSAMYFCASRDDRYGYTFGSGTRLTVV.

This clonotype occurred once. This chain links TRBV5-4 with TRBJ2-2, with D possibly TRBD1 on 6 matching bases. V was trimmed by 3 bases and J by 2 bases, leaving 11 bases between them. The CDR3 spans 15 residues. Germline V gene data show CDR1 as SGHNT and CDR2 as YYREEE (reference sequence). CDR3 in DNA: TGTGCCAGCAGCTCGGGACACCCTAACACCGGGGAGCTGTTTTTT. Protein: CASSSGHPNTGELFF.

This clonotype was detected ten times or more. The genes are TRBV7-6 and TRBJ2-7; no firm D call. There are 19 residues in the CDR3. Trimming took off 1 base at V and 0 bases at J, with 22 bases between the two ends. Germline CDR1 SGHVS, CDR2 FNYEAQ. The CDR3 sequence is CASSLVSTPFNPSSYEQYF. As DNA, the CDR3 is TGTGCCAGCAGCTTAGTATCAACTCCTTTTAACCCGAGCTCCTACGAGCAGTACTTC.

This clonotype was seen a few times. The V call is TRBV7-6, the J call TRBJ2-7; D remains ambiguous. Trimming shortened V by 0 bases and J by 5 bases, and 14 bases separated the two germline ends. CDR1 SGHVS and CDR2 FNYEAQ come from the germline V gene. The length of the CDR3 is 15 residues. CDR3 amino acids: CASSLAGKAGDEQYF. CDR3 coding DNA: TGTGCCAGCAGCTTAGCGGGTAAAGCTGGGGACGAGCAGTACTTC.

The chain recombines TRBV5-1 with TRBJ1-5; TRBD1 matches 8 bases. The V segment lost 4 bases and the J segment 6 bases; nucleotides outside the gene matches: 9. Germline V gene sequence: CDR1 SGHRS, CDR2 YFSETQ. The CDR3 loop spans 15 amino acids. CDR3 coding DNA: TGCGCCAGCAGCGTTACGACAGGGGCTGGTCAGCCCCAGCATTTT. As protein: CASSVTTGAGQPQHF. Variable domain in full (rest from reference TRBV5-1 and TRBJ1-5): KAGVTQTPRYLIKTRGQQVTLSCSPISGHRSVSWYQQTPGQGLQFLFEYFSETQRNKGNFPGRFSGRQFSNSRSEMNVSTLELGDSALYLCASSVTTGAGQPQHFGDGTRLSIL.

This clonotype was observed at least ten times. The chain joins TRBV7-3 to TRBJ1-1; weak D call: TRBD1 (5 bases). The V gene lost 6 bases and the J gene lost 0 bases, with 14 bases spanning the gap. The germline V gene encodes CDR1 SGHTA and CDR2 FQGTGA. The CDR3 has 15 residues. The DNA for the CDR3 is TGTGCCAGCAGACTCTCCGACAGCATGAACACTGAAGCTTTCTTT. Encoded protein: CASRLSDSMNTEAFF.